These 19 T cell receptor beta chains were all obtained from the same sample, sequenced in a study of lymphopenia after photon versus proton radiotherapy. Produced via immunoSEQ multiplex PCR; TCRdb's table is partial and in-frame only. The sample includes roughly 63,000 clones, approximately 84% of them seen just once. The source was peripheral blood, collected from a patient treated with proton-based radiotherapy. These receptors originate from a man between 60 and 70 years old with pancreatic cancer.

This chain connects TRBV11-2 to TRBJ2-5; D might be TRBD2 (5 bases). CDR3 length equals 13 residues. Germline V lookup: CDR1 SGHAT, CDR2 FQNNGV. V was trimmed by 5 bases and J by 7 bases, leaving 14 bases between them. In DNA form, the CDR3 reads TGTGCCAGCAGCGCCTCCGGCGCGGGGACCCAGTACTTC. Translated, it gives CASSASGAGTQYF. Full variable domain (rest looked up from reference TRBV11-2 and TRBJ2-5): EAGVAQSPRYKIIEKRQSVAFWCNPISGHATLYWYQQILGQGPKLLIQFQNNGVVDDSQLPKDRFSAERLKGVDSTLKIQPAKLEDSAVYLCASSASGAGTQYFGPGTRLLVL.

This clone has more than one count but fewer than ten. The V gene is TRBV6-1, the J gene TRBJ2-7; D not certain. V was trimmed by 8 bases and J by 0 bases, leaving 8 bases between them. Germline CDR1 is MNHNS and CDR2 is SASEGT. This CDR3 comprises 12 residues. The CDR3 coding sequence is TGTGCCAGCGATGATCGCTCCTACGAGCAGTACTTC. It is translated as CASDDRSYEQYF.

This chain joins TRBV6-6 and TRBJ2-7, with 8 bases lining up with TRBD1. V trimming: 6 bases; J trimming: 2 bases; junction bases outside the gene matches: 12. The germline V gene has CDR1 MNHNY and CDR2 SVGAGI (reference sequence). The CDR3 loop spans 16 amino acids. CDR3 protein: CASSHPGQGPTYEQYF. CDR3 bases: TGTGCCAGCAGCCACCCCGGACAGGGACCAACCTACGAGCAGTACTTC.

This rearrangement joins TRBV11-2 to TRBJ2-1, with TRBD2 matching over 9 bases. The CDR3 covers 16 residues. Germline CDR1 reads SGHAT; CDR2 reads FQNNGV. The junction had 5 bases not matched to a gene; V was cut back by 1 base and J by 4 bases. The CDR3 loop reads CASSLGVAGVYNEQFF. CDR3 DNA sequence: TGTGCCAGCAGCTTAGGGGTAGCGGGGGTTTACAATGAGCAGTTCTTC.

The chain has TRBV5-1 and TRBJ2-7; D is undetermined. V was shortened by 0 bases and J by 0 bases, with 7 bases between the two germline ends. The V gene's germline CDR1 is SGHRS and CDR2 YFSETQ. This CDR3 has 14 amino acids. The CDR3 is CASSLEGNSYEQYF. DNA of the CDR3: TGCGCCAGCAGCTTGGAAGGGAACTCCTACGAGCAGTACTTC.

This chain links TRBV14 with TRBJ1-6, with a possible D match to TRBD1 (6 bases). V was cut by 7 bases and J by 4 bases, with 11 bases left in between. Germline-derived CDR1 and CDR2 are SGHDN and FVKESK. The CDR3 runs 14 residues. CDR3 residues: CASKAGAYNSPLHF. DNA for the CDR3: TGTGCCAGCAAGGCAGGGGCTTATAATTCACCCCTCCACTTT.

The CDR3, as DNA: TGTGCCAGCAGCCAAGATAGGAATGGGGCTGGGGCCAACGTCCTGACTTTC. Protein: CASSQDRNGAGANVLTF. This rearrangement joins TRBV4-2 to TRBJ2-6; no reliable D call. Germline V CDR1 and CDR2: LGHNA, YNFKEQ. V dropped 0 bases and J dropped 2 bases, with 11 bases sitting between them. This CDR3 spans 17 amino acids.

The chain employs TRBV30 and TRBJ2-1; 8 bases fit TRBD2. The CDR3 runs 15 residues. The ends lost 0 bases at V and 10 bases at J; junction bases unmatched: 11. Per the germline V gene, CDR1 is GTSNPN and CDR2 is SVGIG (reference sequence). The CDR3 spells CAWSVKAGVVKEQFF. The DNA for the CDR3 is TGTGCCTGGAGTGTAAAAGCGGGAGTAGTAAAAGAGCAGTTCTTC.

A single count supports this clone. The chain has TRBV19 and TRBJ1-1; possible D gene TRBD1, 5 bases. The ends were cut back, 9 bases at V and 4 bases at J, with 18 bases in the middle. The germline V gene has CDR1 LNHDA and CDR2 SQIVND (reference sequence). CDR3 size: 14 residues. CDR3 loop: CASLGASDGTEAFF. The CDR3 DNA reads as TGTGCCAGCCTCGGGGCCAGCGACGGCACTGAAGCTTTCTTT. Looking up the rest from reference TRBV19 and TRBJ1-1 gives the full variable domain: DGGITQSPKYLFRKEGQNVTLSCEQNLNHDAMYWYRQDPGQGLRLIYYSQIVNDFQKGDIAEGYSVSREKKESFPLTVTSAQKNPTAFYLCASLGASDGTEAFFGQGTRLTVV.

The chain couples TRBV20-1 to TRBJ1-1; D uncertain. V was clipped by 0 bases and J by 7 bases, with 6 bases between them. There are 11 residues in the CDR3. Per germline, CDR1 DFQATT and CDR2 SNEGSKA (reference sequence). DNA for the CDR3: TGCAGTGCTAGAGATACCGATGAAGCTTTCTTT. Translated, it gives CSARDTDEAFF.

V is TRBV25-1 and J is TRBJ2-2; possible D gene TRBD1, 6 bases. Germline V gene data show CDR1 as MGHDK and CDR2 as SYGVNS. This CDR3 comprises 16 residues. Trimming pared 2 bases from V and 6 bases from J, leaving 16 bases between. For the CDR3, the DNA is TGTGCCAGCAGTGAAGCAGGGCAGGGGTGGGCCGGGGAGCTGTTTTTT. Its protein is CASSEAGQGWAGELFF.

The chain employs TRBV13 and TRBJ1-1; 8 bases are shared with TRBD1. V lost 3 bases to trimming and J lost 7 bases; unmatched junction nucleotides: 4. The CDR3 extends over 13 amino acids. Germline V gives CDR1 PRHDT, CDR2 FYEKMQ (reference sequence). The CDR3 bases are TGTGCCAGCAGCTTTGTAACAGGGGGTGAAGCTTTCTTT. It is translated as CASSFVTGGEAFF.

The chain carries TRBV11-3 and TRBJ2-1; weak D call: TRBD2 (6 bases). The V gene's germline CDR1 is SGHNT and CDR2 YENEEA. There are 14 residues in the CDR3. V was pared by 5 bases and J by 4 bases, with 12 bases between. The CDR3 sequence: CASSRRGTYNEQFF. For the CDR3, the DNA is TGTGCCAGCAGCCGGAGAGGGACTTACAATGAGCAGTTCTTC.

The rearrangement uses TRBV28 and TRBJ2-6, with no clear D. From germline, CDR1 is MDHEN and CDR2 SYDVKM. This CDR3 contains 16 residues. V gave up 5 bases and J gave up 2 bases, with 13 bases separating them. CDR3 protein: CASSLYGVPGANVLTF. As DNA, the CDR3 is TGTGCCAGCAGTCTCTATGGGGTCCCTGGGGCCAACGTCCTGACTTTC.

This chain connects TRBV7-2 to TRBJ2-5; TRBD2 aligns across 11 bases. The germline gives CDR1 SGHTA, CDR2 FQGNSA. The CDR3 sequence is 17 residues long. V gave up 5 bases and J gave up 5 bases; unmatched junction bases: 13. This CDR3 is CASSPPGLAGGTETQYF. Written as DNA, the CDR3 is TGTGCCAGCAGCCCCCCAGGCTTAGCGGGAGGGACTGAGACCCAGTACTTC.

V usage is TRBV11-1 and J usage is TRBJ2-1; perhaps TRBD2 as D (6 bases). V was clipped by 6 bases and J by 4 bases, with 16 bases between them. The length of the CDR3 is 15 residues. Germline-derived CDR1 and CDR2 are SGHAT and FQDESV (reference sequence). CDR3 nucleotide sequence: TGTGCCAGCAGTTTGGACTACTACAATTACAATGAGCAGTTCTTC. Translation: CASSLDYYNYNEQFF.

The chain couples TRBV6-5 to TRBJ1-1; D remains ambiguous. CDR3 length equals 14 residues. From germline, CDR1 is MNHEY and CDR2 SVGAGI. V lost 6 bases to trimming and J lost 2 bases, with 13 bases between them. CDR3 DNA sequence: TGTGCCAGCAGATACGGAAAAATCAACACTGAAGCTTTCTTT. This encodes CASRYGKINTEAFF.

This clone was picked up one time. The V gene is TRBV6-5, the J gene TRBJ2-1, with 11 bases aligning to TRBD1. This CDR3 contains 15 residues. Germline values: CDR1 MNHEY, CDR2 SVGAGI. Trimming at V came to 6 bases and at J to 8 bases, leaving 9 bases not matched to a gene. Here the CDR3 reads CASSNPGQGDDEQFF. As DNA, the CDR3 is TGTGCCAGCAGCAATCCGGGACAGGGGGATGATGAGCAGTTCTTC.

The chain couples TRBV7-2 to TRBJ2-1; 13 nucleotides match TRBD2. J gave up 3 bases and V 8 bases, and 1 base lay outside the gene matches. The CDR3 is made up of 14 amino acids. Germline V gives CDR1 SGHTA, CDR2 FQGNSA. CDR3 in DNA: TGTGCCAGCGGACTAGCGGGAGACTACAATGAGCAGTTCTTC. It codes for CASGLAGDYNEQFF.